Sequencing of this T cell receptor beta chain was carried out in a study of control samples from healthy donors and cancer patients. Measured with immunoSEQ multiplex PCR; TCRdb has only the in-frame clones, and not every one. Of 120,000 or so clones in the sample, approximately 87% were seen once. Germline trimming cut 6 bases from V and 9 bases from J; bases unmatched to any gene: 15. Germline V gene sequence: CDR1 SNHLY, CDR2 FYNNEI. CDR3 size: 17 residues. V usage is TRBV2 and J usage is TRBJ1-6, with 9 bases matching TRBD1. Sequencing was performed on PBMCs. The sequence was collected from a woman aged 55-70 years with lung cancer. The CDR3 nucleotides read TGTGCCAGCAGGAAGAATCCGGGACAGGGATTCTCTTCACCCCTCCACTTT. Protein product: CASRKNPGQGFSSPLHF.